Described below is a single TCR beta chain sequence and its context. Its recognized antigen is unknown. No base qualities exist here, and no much larger clone lies one base off it. During the collection period, no infections or other immune events were recorded for the healthy donors. Time-dependent variance in a beta-binomial model of T-cell clone differential abundance was calibrated using healthy-donor blood repertoires as a training cohort. The training cohort comprised about ten healthy donors, 3 female and 7 male. An age range of about 29 to 65 years, with an average of roughly 45 years, was recorded for the donors. Whole blood from each healthy donor was obtained from a commercial supplier and was collected at three time points around two weeks apart. Genomic DNA was extracted from unsorted whole blood for immunosequencing. TCRbeta CDR3 regions were profiled by bias-controlled multiplex PCR amplification of genomic DNA with the immunoSEQ Assay. In the authors' own workflow: The absolute abundance of each unique TCRbeta CDR3 region was quantified after sequences were collapsed and filtered. Differential abundance was assessed using a binomial (Fisher-equivalent) model and a beta-binomial model in which time-dependent variance fitted from healthy donors was added. Any clone with fewer than 5 combined templates was excluded, and a clone was called differentially abundant if its Benjamini-Hochberg FDR was below 0.01. Beta-binomial variance was modeled as a function of total template count across the two samples using the form v = (b*log(k)+a)^2. Not all clones reach the TCRdb copy of this immuneACCESS table, which keeps in-frame sequences only. Checked studies attribute under half of the gap to unresolved V genes and leave the rest unexplained. V and J calls and clone size are given by that table; D and trimming were obtained from the DNA. The sample data list roughly 96,000 clones, and roughly 87% of these were observed just once. Approximately 5% of the sample is taken by the ten largest.

The sample originates from a study of identifying expanded T cells in peripheral blood (dated by TCRdb to about 2019). Context from the whole study: Four technical replicates, made by sequencing separate aliquots from the same pool of genomic DNA, were compared pairwise.

Results the study describes overall, beyond this receptor: Around 1.2 differentially abundant clones were flagged by the binomial model between technical replicates, whereas about 15 and 19 were flagged over roughly two weeks and four weeks, respectively. Across all healthy-donor time intervals, the beta-binomial model significantly cut both the number of clones called differentially abundant and the false-positive rate. Across all healthy donors, variance in clone template counts between roughly 2-week samples was found to increase significantly with total template count. The authors expected biological variance in healthy repertoires might increase further over much longer intervals such as months to years.

From a lookup of the germline V gene, CDR1 and CDR2 are MNHNS and SASEGT. The CDR3 sequence holds 19 residues, the cysteine and phenylalanine included. Only the CDR3 portion is preserved as DNA: 57 bases, with reading frame beginning at the first base. The junction shows trimming of 4 bases on V and 6 bases on J, and the gene matches do not reach 22 bases of it. The TCR originated in a person aged 18 to 75 in good health. Sequences were obtained from blood. The V and J segments used are TRBV6-1 and TRBJ2-7, with 9 bases aligning to TRBD1. For the CDR3, the sequence is CASSAWTGVAGGPRSEQYF. DNA sequence: TGTGCCAGCAGTGCCTGGACAGGGGTAGCAGGTGGACCTAGGAGCGAGCAGTACTTC.